The 6 T cell receptor beta chains presented below share a single source sample, sequenced in a study of radiation and T cells in renal cell carcinoma. Sample time point: blood 2 weeks post-SBRT. Treatment meaning: 15 Gy SBRT to primary tumor, nephrectomy 4 weeks later. Method: immunoSEQ multiplex PCR; TCRdb's copy keeps in-frame clones and lacks some. This table has 95,000 to 150,000 clones, approximately 85% appearing once. The sample in question was blood, obtained from a patient whose treatment included radiotherapy and nephrectomy. The origin of the receptors is a man aged 50 to 59 with renal cell carcinoma.

The chain is built from TRBV2 and TRBJ1-2, with D possibly TRBD1 on 6 matching bases. Looked up from germline, CDR1 is SNHLY and CDR2 is FYNNEI. The CDR3 sequence is 13 residues long. With 6 bases removed from V and 4 bases from J, the gap between germline ends came to 12 bases. The CDR3 DNA reads TGTGCCAGCAGCGACAGGTTTTTCTATGGCTACACCTTC. It translates to CASSDRFFYGYTF. The variable domain in full, with the rest retrieved from reference TRBV2 and TRBJ1-2, is EPEVTQTPSHQVTQMGQEVILRCVPISNHLYFYWYRQILGQKVEFLVSFYNNEISEKSEIFDDQFSVERPDGSNFTLKIRSTKLEDSAMYFCASSDRFFYGYTFGSGTRLTVV.

This clone showed up just a few times. DNA of the CDR3: TGTGCCAGCTCACCGGGGTTTTCTTCCTACGAGCAGTACTTC. Translating gives CASSPGFSSYEQYF. The chain employs TRBV18 and TRBJ2-7; D ambiguous. The CDR3 spans 14 residues. CDR1 is KGHSH and CDR2 is LQKENI in the germline V gene. The germline V and J ends were trimmed by 3 bases and 1 base, with 10 bases remaining between them.

The V gene is TRBV15, the J gene TRBJ2-7; 10 nucleotides align to TRBD2. Germline-derived CDR1 and CDR2 are LNHNV and YYDKDF (reference sequence). J was trimmed by 4 bases and V by 0 bases; bases with no gene match: 6. This CDR3 spans 16 amino acids. The CDR3 protein is CATSRDLAGVWYEQYF. Written as DNA, the CDR3 is TGTGCCACCAGCAGAGATCTAGCGGGAGTCTGGTACGAGCAGTACTTC.

This rearrangement joins TRBV9 to TRBJ2-3; no clear D gene. The CDR3 has 12 residues. Between the trimmed V and J ends, which lost 4 bases and 7 bases, there was a span of 10 bases. Germline CDR1 is SGDLS and CDR2 is YYNGEE. The CDR3 coding sequence is TGTGCCAGCAGCCCCGGTCGGAATACGCAGTATTTT. Protein: CASSPGRNTQYF.

The rearrangement links TRBV5-4 to TRBJ2-2, with D unclear. The CDR3 has 13 residues. From germline, CDR1 is SGHNT and CDR2 YYREEE (reference sequence). The V gene lost 2 bases and the J gene lost 5 bases, with 7 bases spanning the gap. For the CDR3, the DNA is TGTGCCAGCAGCTTTTTCCGAACCGGGGAGCTGTTTTTT. Amino acid sequence: CASSFFRTGELFF.

CDR3 sequence reads: CASSLVAGDQPQHF. As DNA, the CDR3 is TGTGCCAGCAGCTTAGTGGCGGGCGATCAGCCCCAGCATTTT. This chain links TRBV7-9 with TRBJ1-5; no reliable D call. Germline CDR1 is SEHNR and CDR2 is FQNEAQ (reference sequence). The length of the CDR3 is 14 residues. The ends were cut back, 1 base at V and 5 bases at J, with 9 bases in the middle. Combining the CDR3 with reference TRBV7-9 and TRBJ1-5 gives the whole variable domain DTGVSQNPRHKITKRGQNVTFRCDPISEHNRLYWYRQTLGQGPEFLTYFQNEAQLEKSRLLSDRFSAERPKGSFSTLEIQRTEQGDSAMYLCASSLVAGDQPQHFGDGTRLSIL.